This T cell receptor beta chain was sequenced in a study of shared clonotypes between healthy human individuals. Study-level points and caveats: Larger estimated richness was generally recorded for naive subsets relative to memory subsets. Sharing of clonotypes among donors was expected to vary with sequencing depth. In the sorted subsets, rarefaction showed sequencing was incomplete despite large depth.

Partitioning of CD4+ cells yielded a CD45RA+ naive subset and a CD45RA-negative memory subset. With respect to this clone: Its antigen is undetermined.

Produced via immunoSEQ multiplex PCR; TCRdb's table is partial and in-frame only. Here the sample spans 850,000 to 1,200,000 clones, about 75% being singletons. CDR1 and CDR2 from the germline V gene are SGHRS and YFSETQ. The V gene lost 4 bases and the J gene lost 2 bases, with 14 bases spanning the gap. This CDR3 has 15 residues. The chain links TRBV5-1 to TRBJ2-3; D uncertain. The receptor was derived from a man aged 18 to 30 in good health. The sample was memory CD4+ T cells sorted from blood. The subset denotes: CD45RA-negative fraction. CDR3: CASSPRASVTDTQYF. The CDR3 coding sequence is TGCGCCAGCAGCCCTCGTGCGTCGGTCACAGATACGCAGTATTTT.